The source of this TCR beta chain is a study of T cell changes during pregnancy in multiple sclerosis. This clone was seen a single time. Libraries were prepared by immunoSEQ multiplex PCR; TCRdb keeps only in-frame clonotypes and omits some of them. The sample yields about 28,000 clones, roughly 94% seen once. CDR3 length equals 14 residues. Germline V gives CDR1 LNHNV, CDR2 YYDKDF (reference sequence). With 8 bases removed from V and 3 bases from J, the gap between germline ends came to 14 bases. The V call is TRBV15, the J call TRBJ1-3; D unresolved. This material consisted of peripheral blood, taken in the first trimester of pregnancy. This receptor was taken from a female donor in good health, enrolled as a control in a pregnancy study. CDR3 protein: CATPGRGSGNTIYF. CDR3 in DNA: TGTGCCACCCCAGGACGAGGGAGTGGAAACACCATATATTTT.